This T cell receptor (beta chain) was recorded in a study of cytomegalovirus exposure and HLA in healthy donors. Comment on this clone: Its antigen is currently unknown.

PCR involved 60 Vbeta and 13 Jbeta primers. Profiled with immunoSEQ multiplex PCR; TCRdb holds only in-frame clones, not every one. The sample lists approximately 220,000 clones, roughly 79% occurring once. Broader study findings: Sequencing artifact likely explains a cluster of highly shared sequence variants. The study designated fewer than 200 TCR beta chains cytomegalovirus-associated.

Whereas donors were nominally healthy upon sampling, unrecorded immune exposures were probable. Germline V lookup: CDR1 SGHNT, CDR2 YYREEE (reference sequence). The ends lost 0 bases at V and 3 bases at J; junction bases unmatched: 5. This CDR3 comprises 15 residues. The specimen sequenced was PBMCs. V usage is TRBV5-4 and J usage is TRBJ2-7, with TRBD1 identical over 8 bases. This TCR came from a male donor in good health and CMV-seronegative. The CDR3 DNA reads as TGTGCCAGCAGCTTGGCTCAGGGGGCATTCTACGAGCAGTACTTC. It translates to CASSLAQGAFYEQYF.